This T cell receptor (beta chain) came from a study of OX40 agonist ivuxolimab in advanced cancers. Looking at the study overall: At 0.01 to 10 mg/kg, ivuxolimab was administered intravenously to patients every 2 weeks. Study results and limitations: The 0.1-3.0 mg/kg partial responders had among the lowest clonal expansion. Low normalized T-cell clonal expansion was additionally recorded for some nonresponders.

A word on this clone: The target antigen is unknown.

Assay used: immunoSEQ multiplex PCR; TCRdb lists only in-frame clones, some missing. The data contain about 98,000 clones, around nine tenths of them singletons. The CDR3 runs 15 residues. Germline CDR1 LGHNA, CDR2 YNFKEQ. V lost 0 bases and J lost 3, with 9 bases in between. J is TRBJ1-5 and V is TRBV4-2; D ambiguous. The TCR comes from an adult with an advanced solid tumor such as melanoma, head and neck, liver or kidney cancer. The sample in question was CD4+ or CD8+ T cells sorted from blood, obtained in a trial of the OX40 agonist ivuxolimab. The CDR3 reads CASSQDLVDNQPQHF. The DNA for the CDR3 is TGTGCCAGCAGCCAAGATCTGGTAGACAATCAGCCCCAGCATTTT.